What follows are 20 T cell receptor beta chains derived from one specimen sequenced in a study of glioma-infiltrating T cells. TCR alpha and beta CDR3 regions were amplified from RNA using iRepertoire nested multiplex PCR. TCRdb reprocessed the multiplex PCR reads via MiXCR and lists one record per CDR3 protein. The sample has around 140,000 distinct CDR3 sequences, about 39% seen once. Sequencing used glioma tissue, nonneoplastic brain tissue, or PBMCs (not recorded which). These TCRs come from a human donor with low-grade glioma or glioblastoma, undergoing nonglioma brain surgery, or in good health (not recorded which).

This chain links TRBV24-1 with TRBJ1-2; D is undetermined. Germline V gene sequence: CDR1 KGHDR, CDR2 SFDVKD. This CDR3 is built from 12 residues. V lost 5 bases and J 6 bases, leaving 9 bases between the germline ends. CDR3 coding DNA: TGTGCCACCAGTGCGTCAGGAGATGGCTACACCTTC. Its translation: CATSASGDGYTF.

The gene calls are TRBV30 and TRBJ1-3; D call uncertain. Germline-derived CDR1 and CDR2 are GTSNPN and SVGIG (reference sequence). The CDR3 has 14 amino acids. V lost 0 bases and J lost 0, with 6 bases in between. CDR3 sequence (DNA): TGTGCCTGGAGTGTAGCCCTCTCTGGAAACACCATATATTTT. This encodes CAWSVALSGNTIYF.

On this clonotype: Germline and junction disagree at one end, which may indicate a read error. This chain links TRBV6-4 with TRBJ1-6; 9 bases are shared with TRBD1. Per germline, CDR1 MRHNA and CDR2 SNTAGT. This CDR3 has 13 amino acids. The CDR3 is CASNDRGDSPLHF. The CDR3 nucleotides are TGTGCCAGCAATGACAGGGGGGATTCACCCCTCCACTTT.

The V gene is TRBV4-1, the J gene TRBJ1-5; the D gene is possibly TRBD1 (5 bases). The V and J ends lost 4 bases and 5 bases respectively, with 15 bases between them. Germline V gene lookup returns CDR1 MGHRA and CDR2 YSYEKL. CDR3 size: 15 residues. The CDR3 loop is CASSPSGQGHQPQHF. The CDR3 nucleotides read TGCGCCAGCAGCCCCTCGGGGCAGGGCCATCAGCCCCAGCATTTT.

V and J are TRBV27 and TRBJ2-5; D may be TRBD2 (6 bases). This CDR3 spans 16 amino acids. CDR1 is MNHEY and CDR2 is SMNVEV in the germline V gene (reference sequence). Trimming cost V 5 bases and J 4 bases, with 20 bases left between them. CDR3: CASSGGLDVSTETQYF. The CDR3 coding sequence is TGTGCCAGCAGTGGGGGACTGGATGTAAGCACAGAGACCCAGTACTTC.

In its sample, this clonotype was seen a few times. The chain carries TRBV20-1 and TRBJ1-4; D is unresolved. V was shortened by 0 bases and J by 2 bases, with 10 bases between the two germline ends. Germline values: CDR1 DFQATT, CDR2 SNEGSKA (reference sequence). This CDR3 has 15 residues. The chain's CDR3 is CSARDSRFTNEKLFF. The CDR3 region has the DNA TGCAGTGCTAGAGATTCCAGATTCACTAATGAAAAACTGTTTTTT.

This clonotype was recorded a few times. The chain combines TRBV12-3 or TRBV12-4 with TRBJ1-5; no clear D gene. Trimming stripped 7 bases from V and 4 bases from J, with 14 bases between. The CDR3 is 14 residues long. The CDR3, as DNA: TGTGCCAGCACCTTTGGAGGCATGAATCAGCCCCAGCATTTT. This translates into CASTFGGMNQPQHF.

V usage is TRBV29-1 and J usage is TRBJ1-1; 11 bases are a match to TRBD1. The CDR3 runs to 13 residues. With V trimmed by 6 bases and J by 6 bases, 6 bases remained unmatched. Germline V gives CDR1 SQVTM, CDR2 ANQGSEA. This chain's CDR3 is CSVSGTGGAEAFF. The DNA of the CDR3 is TGCAGCGTGTCCGGGACAGGGGGTGCTGAAGCTTTCTTT.

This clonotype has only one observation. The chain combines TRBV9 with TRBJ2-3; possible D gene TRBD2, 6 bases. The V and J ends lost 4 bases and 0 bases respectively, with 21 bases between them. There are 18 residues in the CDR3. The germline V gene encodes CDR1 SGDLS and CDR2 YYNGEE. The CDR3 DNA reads TGTGCCAGCAGCCCCGGGCTAGCGAGCAGATTCAGCACAGATACGCAGTATTTT. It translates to CASSPGLASRFSTDTQYF.

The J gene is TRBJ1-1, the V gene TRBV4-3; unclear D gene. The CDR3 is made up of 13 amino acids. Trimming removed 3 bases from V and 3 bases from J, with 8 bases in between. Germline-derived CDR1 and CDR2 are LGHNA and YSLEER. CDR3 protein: CASSHSGHTEAFF. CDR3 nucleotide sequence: TGCGCCAGCAGCCACTCAGGCCACACTGAAGCTTTCTTT.

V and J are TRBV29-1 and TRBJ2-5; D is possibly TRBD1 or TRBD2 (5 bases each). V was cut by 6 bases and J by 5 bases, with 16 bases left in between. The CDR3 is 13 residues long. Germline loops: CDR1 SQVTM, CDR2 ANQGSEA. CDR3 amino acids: CSVAGTPRETQYF. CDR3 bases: TGCAGCGTAGCAGGGACCCCGCGTGAGACCCAGTACTTC.

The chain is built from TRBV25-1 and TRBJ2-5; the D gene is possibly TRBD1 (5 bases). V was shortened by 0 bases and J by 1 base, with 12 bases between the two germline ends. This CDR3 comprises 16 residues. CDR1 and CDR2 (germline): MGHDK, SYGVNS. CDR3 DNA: TGTGCCAGCAGTGAATATATGGGGCAGCTCCAAGAGACCCAGTACTTC. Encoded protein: CASSEYMGQLQETQYF.

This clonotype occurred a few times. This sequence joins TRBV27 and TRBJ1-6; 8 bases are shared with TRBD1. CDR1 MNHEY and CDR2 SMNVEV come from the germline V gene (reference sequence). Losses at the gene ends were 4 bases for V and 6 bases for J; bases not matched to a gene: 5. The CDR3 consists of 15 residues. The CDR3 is CASSSDRGGNSPLHF. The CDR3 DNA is TGTGCCAGCAGTTCCGACAGGGGAGGTAATTCACCCCTCCACTTT.

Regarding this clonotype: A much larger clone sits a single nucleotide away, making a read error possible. For the CDR3, the DNA is TGTGCCACCAGTTTCGACAGAGATAATTCACCCCTCCACTTT. Protein product: CATSFDRDNSPLHF. The chain has TRBV27 and TRBJ1-6, with D possibly being TRBD1 (5 bases). CDR3 length equals 14 residues. Germline loops: CDR1 MNHEY, CDR2 SMNVEV (reference sequence).

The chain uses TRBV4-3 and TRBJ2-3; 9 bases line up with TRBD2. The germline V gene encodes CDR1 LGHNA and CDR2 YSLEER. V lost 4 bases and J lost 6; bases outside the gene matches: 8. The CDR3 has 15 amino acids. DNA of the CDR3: TGCGCCAGCAGCCTAATAGCGGGGGCTGCCGATACGCAGTATTTT. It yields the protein CASSLIAGAADTQYF.

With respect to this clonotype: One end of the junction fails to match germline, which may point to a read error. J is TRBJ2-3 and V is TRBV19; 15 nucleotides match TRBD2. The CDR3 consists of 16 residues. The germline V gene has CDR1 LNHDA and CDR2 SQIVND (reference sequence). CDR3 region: CASSAGTSGGTDTKYF. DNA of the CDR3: TGTGCCAGTAGTGCGGGGACTAGCGGGGGGACGGATACGAAGTATTTT.

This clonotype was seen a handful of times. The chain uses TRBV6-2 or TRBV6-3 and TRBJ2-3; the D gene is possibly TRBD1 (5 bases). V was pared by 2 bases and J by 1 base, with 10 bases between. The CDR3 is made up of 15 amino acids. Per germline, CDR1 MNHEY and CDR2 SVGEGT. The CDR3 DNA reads TGTGCCAGCAGTTACACGGAGACAGGCACAGATACGCAGTATTTT. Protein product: CASSYTETGTDTQYF.

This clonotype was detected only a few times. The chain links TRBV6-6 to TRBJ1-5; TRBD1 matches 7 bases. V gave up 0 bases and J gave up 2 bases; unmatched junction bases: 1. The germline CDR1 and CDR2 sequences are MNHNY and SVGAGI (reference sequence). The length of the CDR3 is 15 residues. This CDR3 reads CASSYSGGRNQPQHF. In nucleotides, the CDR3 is TGTGCCAGCAGTTACTCAGGGGGCCGCAATCAGCCCCAGCATTTT.

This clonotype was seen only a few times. CDR3 in amino acids: CASSLQGPNEQFF. The DNA for the CDR3 is TGTGCCAGCAGTTTACAGGGGCCCAATGAGCAGTTCTTC. The chain links TRBV27 to TRBJ2-1, with D perhaps TRBD1 (6 bases). This CDR3 has 13 residues. Trimming took off 2 bases at V and 6 bases at J, with 8 bases between the two ends. The V gene's germline CDR1 is MNHEY and CDR2 SMNVEV (reference sequence).

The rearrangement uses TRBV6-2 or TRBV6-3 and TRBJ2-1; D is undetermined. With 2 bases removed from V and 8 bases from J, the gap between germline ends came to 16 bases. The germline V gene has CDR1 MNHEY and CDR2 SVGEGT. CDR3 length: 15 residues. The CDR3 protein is CASSYDLQRMYEQFF. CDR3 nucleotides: TGTGCCAGCAGTTACGACCTCCAAAGGATGTATGAGCAGTTCTTC.